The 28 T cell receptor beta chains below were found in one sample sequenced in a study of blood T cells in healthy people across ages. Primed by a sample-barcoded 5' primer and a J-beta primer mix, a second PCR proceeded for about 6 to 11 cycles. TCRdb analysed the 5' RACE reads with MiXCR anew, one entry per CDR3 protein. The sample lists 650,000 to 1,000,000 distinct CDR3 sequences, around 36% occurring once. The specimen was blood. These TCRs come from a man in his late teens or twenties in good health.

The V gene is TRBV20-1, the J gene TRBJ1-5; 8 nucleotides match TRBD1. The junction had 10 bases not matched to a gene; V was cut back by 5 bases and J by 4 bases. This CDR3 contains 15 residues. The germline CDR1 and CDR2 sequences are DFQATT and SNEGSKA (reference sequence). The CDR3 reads CSARSTGARNQPQHF. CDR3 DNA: TGCAGTGCTCGTTCGACAGGGGCGCGAAATCAGCCCCAGCATTTT.

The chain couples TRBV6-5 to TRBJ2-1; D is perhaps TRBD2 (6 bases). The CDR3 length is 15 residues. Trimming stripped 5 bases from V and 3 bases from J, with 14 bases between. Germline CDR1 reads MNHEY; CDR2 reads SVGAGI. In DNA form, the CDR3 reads TGTGCCAGCAGTCGGGGGTCGATCCACTACAATGAGCAGTTCTTC. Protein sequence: CASSRGSIHYNEQFF.

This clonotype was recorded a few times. DNA for the CDR3: TGTGCCAGCAGCTTGGGGGTTACCGGAGGCACTGAAGCTTTCTTT. This gives the protein CASSLGVTGGTEAFF. J is TRBJ1-1 and V is TRBV5-5; D remains ambiguous. Germline loops: CDR1 SGHKS, CDR2 YYEKEE (reference sequence). CDR3 length equals 15 residues. The V and J ends lost 0 bases and 4 bases respectively, with 13 bases between them.

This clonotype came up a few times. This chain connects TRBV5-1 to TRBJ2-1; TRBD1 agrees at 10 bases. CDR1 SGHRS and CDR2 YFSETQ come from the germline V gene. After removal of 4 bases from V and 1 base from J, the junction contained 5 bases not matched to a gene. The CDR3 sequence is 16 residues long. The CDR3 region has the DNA TGCGCCAGCAGCCAATGGACAGGGGGTTCCTACAATGAGCAGTTCTTC. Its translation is CASSQWTGGSYNEQFF.

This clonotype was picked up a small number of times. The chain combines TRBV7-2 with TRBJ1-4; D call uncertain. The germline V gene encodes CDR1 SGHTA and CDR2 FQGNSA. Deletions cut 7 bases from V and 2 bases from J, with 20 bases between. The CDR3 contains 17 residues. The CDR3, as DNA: TGTGCCAGCACCCACTGGGCACCAAGACGCACTAATGAAAAACTGTTTTTT. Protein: CASTHWAPRRTNEKLFF.

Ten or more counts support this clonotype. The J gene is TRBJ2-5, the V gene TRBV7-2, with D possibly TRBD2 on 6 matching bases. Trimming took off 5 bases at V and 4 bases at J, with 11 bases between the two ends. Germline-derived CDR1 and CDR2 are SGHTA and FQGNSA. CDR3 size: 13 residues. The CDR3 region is CASSPLGLETQYF. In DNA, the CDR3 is TGTGCCAGCAGCCCCCTGGGACTAGAGACCCAGTACTTC.

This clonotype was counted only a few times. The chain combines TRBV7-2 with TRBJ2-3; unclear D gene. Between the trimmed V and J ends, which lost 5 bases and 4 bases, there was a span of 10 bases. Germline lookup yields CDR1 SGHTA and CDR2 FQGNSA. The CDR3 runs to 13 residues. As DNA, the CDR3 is TGTGCCAGCAGCCCCAAATTCGCAGATACGCAGTATTTT. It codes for CASSPKFADTQYF. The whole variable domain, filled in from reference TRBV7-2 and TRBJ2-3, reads GAGVSQSPSNKVTEKGKDVELRCDPISGHTALYWYRQSLGQGLEFLIYFQGNSAPDKSGLPSDRFSAERTGGSVSTLTIQRTQQEDSAVYLCASSPKFADTQYFGPGTRLTVL.

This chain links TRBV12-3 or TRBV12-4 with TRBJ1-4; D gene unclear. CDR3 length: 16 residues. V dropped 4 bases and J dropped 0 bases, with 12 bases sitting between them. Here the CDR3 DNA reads TGTGCCAGCAGTTCAACAGACGGAACAACTAATGAAAAACTGTTTTTT. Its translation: CASSSTDGTTNEKLFF.

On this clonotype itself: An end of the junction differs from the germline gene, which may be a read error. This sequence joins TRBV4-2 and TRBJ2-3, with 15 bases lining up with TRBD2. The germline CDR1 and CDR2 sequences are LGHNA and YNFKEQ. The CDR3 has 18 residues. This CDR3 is CAGSSPGTSGGPTDTQYF. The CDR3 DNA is TGTGCCGGCAGCTCCCCCGGGACTAGCGGGGGGCCGACAGATACGCAGTATTTT.

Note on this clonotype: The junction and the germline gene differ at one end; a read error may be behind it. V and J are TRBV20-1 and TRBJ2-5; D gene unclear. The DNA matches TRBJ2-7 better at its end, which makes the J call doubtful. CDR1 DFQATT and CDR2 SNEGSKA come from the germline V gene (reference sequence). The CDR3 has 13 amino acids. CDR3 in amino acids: CSASVENSCEQYF. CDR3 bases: TGCAGTGCTAGTGTAGAAAACTCCTGCGAGCAGTACTTC.

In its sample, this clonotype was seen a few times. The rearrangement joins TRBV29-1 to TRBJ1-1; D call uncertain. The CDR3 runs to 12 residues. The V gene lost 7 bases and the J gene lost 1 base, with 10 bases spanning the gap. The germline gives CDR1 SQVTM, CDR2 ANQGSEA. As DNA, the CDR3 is TGCAGCGCCGGCAGAGCGAACACTGAAGCTTTCTTT. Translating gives CSAGRANTEAFF.

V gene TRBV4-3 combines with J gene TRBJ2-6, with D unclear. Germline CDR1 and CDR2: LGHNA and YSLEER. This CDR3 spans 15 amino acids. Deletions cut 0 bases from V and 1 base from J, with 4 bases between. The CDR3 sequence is CASSQEISGANVLTF. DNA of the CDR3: TGCGCCAGCAGCCAAGAAATTTCTGGGGCCAACGTCCTGACTTTC.

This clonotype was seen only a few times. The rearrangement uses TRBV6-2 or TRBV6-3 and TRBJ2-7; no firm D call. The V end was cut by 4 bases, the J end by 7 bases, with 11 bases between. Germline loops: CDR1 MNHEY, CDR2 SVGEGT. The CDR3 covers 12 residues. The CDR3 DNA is TGTGCCAGCAGTTCCTCCTCCAATGAGCAGTACTTC. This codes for CASSSSSNEQYF.

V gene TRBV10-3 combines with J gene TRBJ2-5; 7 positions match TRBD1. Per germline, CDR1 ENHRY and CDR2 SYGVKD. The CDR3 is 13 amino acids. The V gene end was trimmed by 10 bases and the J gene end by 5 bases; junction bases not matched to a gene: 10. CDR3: CATGEGAGETQYF. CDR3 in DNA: TGTGCCACCGGAGAGGGGGCAGGGGAGACCCAGTACTTC.

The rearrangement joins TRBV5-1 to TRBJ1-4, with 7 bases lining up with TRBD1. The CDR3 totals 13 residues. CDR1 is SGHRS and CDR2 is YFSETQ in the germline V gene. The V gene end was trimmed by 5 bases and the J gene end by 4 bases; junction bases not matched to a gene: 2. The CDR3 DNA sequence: TGCGCCAGCAGACAGGGGTTTAATGAAAAACTGTTTTTT. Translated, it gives CASRQGFNEKLFF.

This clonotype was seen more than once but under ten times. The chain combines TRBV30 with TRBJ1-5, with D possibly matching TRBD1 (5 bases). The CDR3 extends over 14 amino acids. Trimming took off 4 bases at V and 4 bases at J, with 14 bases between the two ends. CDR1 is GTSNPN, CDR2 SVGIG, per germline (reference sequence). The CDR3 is CAWTSGLRNQPQHF. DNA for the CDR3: TGTGCCTGGACCTCGGGACTCCGAAATCAGCCCCAGCATTTT.

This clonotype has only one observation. For the CDR3, the DNA is TGTGCCAGCAGCGTAGCAGGCCCGCCCATCGATGAGCAGTTCTTC. Protein product: CASSVAGPPIDEQFF. The chain links TRBV9 to TRBJ2-1; no clear D. CDR1 is SGDLS, CDR2 YYNGEE, per germline. The CDR3 spans 15 residues. The V end lost 0 bases, the J end lost 8 bases, and 15 bases lay between the germline ends.

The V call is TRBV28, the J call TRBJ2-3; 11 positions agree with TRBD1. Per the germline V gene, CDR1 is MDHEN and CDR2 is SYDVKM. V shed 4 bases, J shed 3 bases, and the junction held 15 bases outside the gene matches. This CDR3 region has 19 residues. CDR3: CASSSLIVDRGHGTDTQYF. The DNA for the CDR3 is TGTGCCAGCAGTTCCCTCATCGTGGACAGGGGGCATGGTACAGATACGCAGTATTTT.

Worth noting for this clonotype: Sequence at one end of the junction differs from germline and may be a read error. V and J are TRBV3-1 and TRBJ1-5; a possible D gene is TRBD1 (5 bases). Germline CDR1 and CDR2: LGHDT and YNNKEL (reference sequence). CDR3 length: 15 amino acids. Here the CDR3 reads CVSSTAGGSNQPQHF. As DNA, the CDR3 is TGTGTCAGCAGCACAGCGGGGGGTAGCAATCAGCCCCAGCATTTT.

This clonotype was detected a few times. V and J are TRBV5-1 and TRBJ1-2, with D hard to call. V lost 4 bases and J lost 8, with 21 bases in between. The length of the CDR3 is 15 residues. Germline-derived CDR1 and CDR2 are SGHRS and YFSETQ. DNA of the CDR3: TGCGCCAGCAGCCTGGACCCGGGAGGTACGGCAGGCTACACCTTC. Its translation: CASSLDPGGTAGYTF.

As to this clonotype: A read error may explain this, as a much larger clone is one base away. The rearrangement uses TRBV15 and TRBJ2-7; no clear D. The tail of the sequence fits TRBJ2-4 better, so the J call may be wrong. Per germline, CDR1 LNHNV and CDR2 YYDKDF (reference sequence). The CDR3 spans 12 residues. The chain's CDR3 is CATSRVENIQYF. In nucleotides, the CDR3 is TGTGCCACCAGCAGAGTCGAAAACATTCAGTACTTC.

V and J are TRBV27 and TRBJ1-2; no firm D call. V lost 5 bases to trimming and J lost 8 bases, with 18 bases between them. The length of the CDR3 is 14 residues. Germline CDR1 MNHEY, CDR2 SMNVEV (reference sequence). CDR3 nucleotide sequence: TGTGCCAGCAGTCCCTACAAGTCCCCCAGGGGCTACACCTTC. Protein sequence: CASSPYKSPRGYTF.

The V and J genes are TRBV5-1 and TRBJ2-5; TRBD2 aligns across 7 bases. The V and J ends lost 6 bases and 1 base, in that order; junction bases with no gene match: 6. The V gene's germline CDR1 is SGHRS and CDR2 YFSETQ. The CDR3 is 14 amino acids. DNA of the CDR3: TGCGCCAGCACCCCGGGGAGGGCCCAAGAGACCCAGTACTTC. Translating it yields CASTPGRAQETQYF.

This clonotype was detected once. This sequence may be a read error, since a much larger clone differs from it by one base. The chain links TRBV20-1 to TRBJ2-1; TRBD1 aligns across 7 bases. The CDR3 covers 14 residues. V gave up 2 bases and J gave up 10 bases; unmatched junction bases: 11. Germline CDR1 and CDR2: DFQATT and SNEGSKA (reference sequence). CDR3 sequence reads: CSARPPGQSYEQFF. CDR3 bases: TGCAGTGCTAGACCTCCGGGACAGTCCTACGAGCAGTTCTTC.

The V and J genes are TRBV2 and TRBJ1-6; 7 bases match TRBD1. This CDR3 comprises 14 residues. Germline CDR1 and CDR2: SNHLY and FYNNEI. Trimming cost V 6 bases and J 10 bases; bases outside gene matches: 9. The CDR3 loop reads CASRNRGGKSPLHF. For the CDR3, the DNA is TGTGCCAGCAGAAACAGGGGAGGGAAATCACCCCTCCACTTT.

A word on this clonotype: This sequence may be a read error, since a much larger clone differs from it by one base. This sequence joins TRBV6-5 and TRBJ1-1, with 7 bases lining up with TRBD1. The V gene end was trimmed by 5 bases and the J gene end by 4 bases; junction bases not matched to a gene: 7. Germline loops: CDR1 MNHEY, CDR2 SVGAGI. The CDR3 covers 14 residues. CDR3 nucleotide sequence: TGTGCCAGCAGTGACCGACAGGGTGGCACTGAAGCTTTCTTT. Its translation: CASSDRQGGTEAFF.

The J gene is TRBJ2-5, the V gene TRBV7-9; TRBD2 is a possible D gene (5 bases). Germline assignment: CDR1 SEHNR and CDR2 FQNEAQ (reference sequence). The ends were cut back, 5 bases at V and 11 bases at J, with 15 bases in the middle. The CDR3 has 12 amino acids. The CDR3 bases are TGTGCCAGCAGCCGGGAACACAATGAGCAGTACTTC. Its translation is CASSREHNEQYF.

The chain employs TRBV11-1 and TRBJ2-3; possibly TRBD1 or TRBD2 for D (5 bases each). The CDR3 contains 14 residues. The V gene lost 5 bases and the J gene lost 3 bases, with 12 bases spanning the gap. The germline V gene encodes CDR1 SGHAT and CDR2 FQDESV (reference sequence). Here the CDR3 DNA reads TGTGCCAGCAGCGACTCGGGGCGGACAGATACGCAGTATTTT. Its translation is CASSDSGRTDTQYF.